Below, 16 T cell receptor beta chains from the same sample are listed, as sequenced in a study of T cells in Graves' hyperthyroidism and ophthalmopathy. TCR beta CDR3 regions were amplified from RNA. The TCR CDR3 was amplified in a first-round RT-PCR using the HTBI primer set. One entry per CDR3 protein, called by TCRdb with MiXCR from the multiplex PCR reads. Of under 450,000 distinct CDR3 sequences detected, approximately 15% appear once; the ten largest clones hold over 12%. Sequencing used blood. Receptors were obtained from a woman aged 18-35 years with Graves' hyperthyroidism.

This clonotype occurred a few times. J is TRBJ2-7 and V is TRBV7-9; D is unclear. From germline, CDR1 is SEHNR and CDR2 FQNEAQ (reference sequence). The CDR3 sequence is 10 residues long. Trimming took off 6 bases at V and 6 bases at J, with 6 bases between the two ends. The CDR3 DNA sequence: TGTGCCAGCAGTGGGCTCGAGCAGTACTTC. Protein: CASSGLEQYF.

This clonotype occurred many times. V and J are TRBV11-2 and TRBJ2-1; possibly TRBD2 for D (6 bases). Germline CDR1 SGHAT, CDR2 FQNNGV. The germline V and J ends were trimmed by 4 bases and 3 bases, with 16 bases remaining between them. The CDR3 covers 16 residues. Here the CDR3 reads CASSSYSGKDYNEQFF. The CDR3 DNA reads as TGTGCCAGCAGCTCCTATAGCGGAAAAGACTACAATGAGCAGTTCTTC.

This clonotype was seen at least ten times. This sequence joins TRBV28 and TRBJ1-5; D is unresolved. V lost 2 bases, J lost 0 bases, and 11 bases lay in between. The CDR3 length is 16 residues. Germline assignment: CDR1 MDHEN and CDR2 SYDVKM. CDR3 protein: CASSLLSGDSNQPQHF. For the CDR3, the DNA is TGTGCCAGCAGTTTACTTTCCGGGGATAGCAATCAGCCCCAGCATTTT. The full variable domain, rest sourced from reference TRBV28 and TRBJ1-5, is DVKVTQSSRYLVKRTGEKVFLECVQDMDHENMFWYRQDPGLGLRLIYFSYDVKMKEKGDIPEGYSVSREKKERFSLILESASTNQTSMYLCASSLLSGDSNQPQHFGDGTRLSIL.

Ten or more counts support this clonotype. V gene TRBV10-1 combines with J gene TRBJ1-1, with a possible D match to TRBD1 (6 bases). The CDR3 is made up of 15 amino acids. Germline CDR1 and CDR2: WNHNN and SYGVQD (reference sequence). Trimming took off 8 bases at V and 0 bases at J, with 16 bases between the two ends. The CDR3 nucleotides are TGCGCCAGCCCGAAGTACAGGGAATTGAACACTGAAGCTTTCTTT. It translates to CASPKYRELNTEAFF.

There are a few counts of this clonotype. The rearrangement joins TRBV20-1 to TRBJ1-5, with 8 bases that match TRBD1. Germline V gene data show CDR1 as DFQATT and CDR2 as SNEGSKA (reference sequence). Unmatched junction bases numbered 8, after V lost 5 bases and J lost 5 bases. This CDR3 contains 14 residues. The CDR3 DNA reads as TGCAGTGCTGCGGACAGGGAAGATTATCAGCCCCAGCATTTT. Translation: CSAADREDYQPQHF.

This clonotype was seen more than once but under ten times. The chain recombines TRBV7-6 with TRBJ1-1; the D gene is possibly TRBD1 (6 bases). This CDR3 is 16 amino acids long. Trimming removed 5 bases from V and 2 bases from J, with 18 bases in between. The germline gives CDR1 SGHVS, CDR2 FNYEAQ. The CDR3 nucleotides are TGTGCCAGCAGCCCCGGCTGGCAGGGGAAAAACACTGAAGCTTTCTTT. This encodes CASSPGWQGKNTEAFF.

This clonotype was seen more than once but under ten times. For the CDR3, the DNA is TGTGCCAGCAGCCCCCGTTGGTGGGGATCTGGAAACACCATATATTTT. Translating it yields CASSPRWWGSGNTIYF. J is TRBJ1-3 and V is TRBV13; no firm D call. CDR1 is PRHDT and CDR2 is FYEKMQ in the germline V gene (reference sequence). The V end was cut by 5 bases, the J end by 1 base, with 15 bases between. The CDR3 length is 16 residues.

J is TRBJ2-2 and V is TRBV10-3, with D perhaps matching TRBD1 (6 bases). The CDR3 runs to 16 residues. V was cut by 7 bases and J by 2 bases, with 17 bases left in between. The V gene's germline CDR1 is ENHRY and CDR2 SYGVKD. The CDR3 DNA reads as TGTGCCATCAACCCCAGGGGACCCGGAAACACCGGGGAGCTGTTTTTT. Its protein product is CAINPRGPGNTGELFF.

Ten or more counts support this clonotype. This chain connects TRBV3-1 to TRBJ2-7, with 9 bases identical to TRBD1. Germline CDR1 reads LGHDT; CDR2 reads YNNKEL (reference sequence). J was trimmed by 0 bases and V by 5 bases; bases with no gene match: 14. CDR3 size: 18 residues. The CDR3 nucleotides read TGTGCCAGCAGCAAGACAGGGGGAAGGCTCGTAGGCTCCTACGAGCAGTACTTC. This translates into CASSKTGGRLVGSYEQYF.

In this sample, this clonotype turned up many times. J is TRBJ2-1 and V is TRBV5-1, with D perhaps TRBD2 (5 bases). The CDR3 runs 12 residues. Trimming stripped 0 bases from V and 10 bases from J, with 8 bases between. CDR1 is SGHRS, CDR2 YFSETQ, per germline. CDR3 region: CASSLGTGEQFF. The CDR3 DNA reads TGCGCCAGCAGCTTGGGAACGGGAGAGCAGTTCTTC.

In this sample, this clonotype turned up many times. The chain carries TRBV20-1 and TRBJ1-1, with 7 bases matching TRBD1. V lost 5 bases to trimming and J lost 3 bases; unmatched junction nucleotides: 15. CDR3 length: 16 amino acids. Germline CDR1 DFQATT, CDR2 SNEGSKA (reference sequence). The CDR3 coding sequence is TGCAGTGCTTGGACCAGTACAGGGGTCCGGGACACTGAAGCTTTCTTT. Translation: CSAWTSTGVRDTEAFF.

The rearrangement uses TRBV12-3 or TRBV12-4 and TRBJ1-2; D uncertain. This CDR3 region has 15 residues. Trimming took off 7 bases at V and 4 bases at J, with 19 bases between the two ends. CDR3 DNA sequence: TGTGCCAGCACCTATGGACGGACTTTAACCTATGGCTACACCTTC. This gives the protein CASTYGRTLTYGYTF.

This clonotype was seen a handful of times. The rearrangement uses TRBV7-8 and TRBJ1-1; TRBD1 might be the D (5 bases). Trimming shortened V by 6 bases and J by 6 bases, and 14 bases separated the two germline ends. Germline V gives CDR1 SGHVS, CDR2 FQNEAQ. This CDR3 region has 13 residues. CDR3: CASRILGGAEAFF. As DNA, the CDR3 is TGTGCCAGCAGGATTTTGGGGGGAGCTGAAGCTTTCTTT.

This clonotype was detected only a few times. V is TRBV18 and J is TRBJ1-1; D is uncertain. Trimming took 3 bases from V and 4 from J, leaving 21 bases between them. Germline V gene data show CDR1 as KGHSH and CDR2 as LQKENI. The CDR3 is 17 residues long. This CDR3 reads CASSPPLTRAQFTEAFF. The CDR3 nucleotides read TGTGCCAGCTCACCTCCACTCACGAGGGCGCAGTTCACTGAAGCTTTCTTT. The whole variable domain, remainder taken from reference TRBV18 and TRBJ1-1, is NAGVMQNPRHLVRRRGQEARLRCSPMKGHSHVYWYRQLPEEGLKFMVYLQKENIIDESGMPKERFSAEFPKEGPSILRIQQVVRGDSAAYFCASSPPLTRAQFTEAFFGQGTRLTVV.

This clonotype has at least ten counts. The chain is built from TRBV5-1 and TRBJ1-1, with 10 bases matching TRBD1. This CDR3 is 17 amino acids long. Trimming took 4 bases from V and 0 from J; bases not matched to a gene: 9. Per germline, CDR1 SGHRS and CDR2 YFSETQ. The CDR3 DNA follows: TGCGCCAGCAGCCGTAAGACAGGGGGCACTTTGAACACTGAAGCTTTCTTT. Its protein product is CASSRKTGGTLNTEAFF.

This clonotype was counted at least ten times. The V gene is TRBV28, the J gene TRBJ2-3; TRBD2 matches at 7 bases. Germline values: CDR1 MDHEN, CDR2 SYDVKM. This CDR3 contains 16 residues. With 7 bases clipped from V and 6 bases from J, the junction kept 16 bases outside the gene matches. CDR3 region: CASNVVGGGSVDTQYF. Here the CDR3 DNA reads TGTGCCAGCAACGTCGTGGGGGGAGGGTCCGTGGATACGCAGTATTTT.